Described below is a single T cell receptor (beta chain) sequence and its context. Data came from immunoSEQ multiplex PCR; TCRdb stores just in-frame clones and leaves some out. The sample records about 94,000 clones, about 95% being singletons. The CDR3 covers 12 residues. The V and J ends lost 0 bases and 8 bases respectively, with 7 bases between them. Germline-derived CDR1 and CDR2 are MGHRA and YSYEKL. The data derive from a study of technical replicates of blood from a handful of donors. The sequence was collected from a human donor in good health. Input material: T cells isolated from PBMCs. The chain is built from TRBV4-1 and TRBJ1-1; D gene uncertain. This chain's CDR3 is CASSQDWAEAFF. In DNA form, the CDR3 reads TGCGCCAGCAGCCAAGATTGGGCAGAAGCTTTCTTT.